This passage covers 9 T cell receptor beta chains from one sample sequenced in a study of blood T cell dynamics during melanoma immunotherapy. Time point reported: pre-treatment baseline. The repertoire was sequenced with immunoSEQ multiplex PCR; TCRdb's copy has only in-frame clones and lacks some. The table lists 15,000 or so clones, approximately 84% of them singletons. This specimen consisted of blood, obtained from a patient treated with checkpoint blockade. The source is a human donor with melanoma.

The chain has TRBV6-6 and TRBJ1-5, with 8 bases that match TRBD1. V gave up 2 bases and J gave up 8 bases; unmatched junction bases: 8. The CDR3 runs to 15 residues. The germline gives CDR1 MNHNY, CDR2 SVGAGI (reference sequence). CDR3 nucleotide sequence: TGTGCCAGCAGTTACGCGGGCAGGGGGCTTGAGCCCCAGCATTTT. Translated, it gives CASSYAGRGLEPQHF.

The gene calls are TRBV4-3 and TRBJ2-5; 8 nucleotides agree with TRBD2. Losses at the gene ends were 4 bases for V and 4 bases for J; bases not matched to a gene: 14. The CDR3 is 17 residues long. Germline CDR1 LGHNA, CDR2 YSLEER. The CDR3 loop is CASSLAGGSGAGETQYF. For the CDR3, the DNA is TGCGCCAGCAGCCTCGCCGGGGGTAGCGGGGCGGGAGAGACCCAGTACTTC.

The chain combines TRBV7-9 with TRBJ2-5, with 7 positions matching TRBD1. The V segment lost 1 base and the J segment 5 bases; nucleotides outside the gene matches: 4. Germline assignment: CDR1 SEHNR and CDR2 FQNEAQ (reference sequence). This CDR3 is 14 amino acids long. Written as DNA, the CDR3 is TGTGCCAGCAGCTTAGATACAGGGGTGGAGACCCAGTACTTC. As protein: CASSLDTGVETQYF.

V and J are TRBV10-1 and TRBJ2-1, with 8 positions matching TRBD2. Germline CDR1 reads WNHNN; CDR2 reads SYGVQD (reference sequence). V trimming: 0 bases; J trimming: 8 bases; junction bases outside the gene matches: 12. CDR3 length: 17 amino acids. CDR3 protein: CASSESGRGALGDEQFF. CDR3 coding DNA: TGCGCCAGCAGTGAGTCGGGGCGGGGGGCCCTGGGCGATGAGCAGTTCTTC.

The chain combines TRBV18 with TRBJ1-2; D remains ambiguous. Deletions cut 2 bases from V and 1 base from J, with 5 bases between. The CDR3 loop spans 13 amino acids. From germline, CDR1 is KGHSH and CDR2 LQKENI. CDR3 protein: CASSPEGNYGYTF. Written as DNA, the CDR3 is TGTGCCAGCTCACCAGAGGGTAACTATGGCTACACCTTC.

The J gene is TRBJ2-2, the V gene TRBV7-2, with TRBD2 identical over 10 bases. The CDR3 length is 15 residues. Looked up from germline, CDR1 is SGHTA and CDR2 is FQGNSA. V was clipped by 5 bases and J by 6 bases; unmatched bases: 6. The CDR3 DNA follows: TGTGCCAGCAGCACCAAGCGGGGGGGGCCCGGGGAGCTGTTTTTT. It codes for CASSTKRGGPGELFF.

V is TRBV7-2 and J is TRBJ1-2; D gene ambiguous. CDR1 is SGHTA and CDR2 is FQGNSA in the germline V gene. V lost 0 bases and J 7 bases, leaving 15 bases between the germline ends. The CDR3 totals 15 residues. The CDR3 loop is CASSLAWRTVSGYTF. The CDR3, as DNA: TGTGCCAGCAGCTTAGCGTGGCGGACGGTTAGTGGCTACACCTTC. Variable domain in full (rest from reference TRBV7-2 and TRBJ1-2): GAGVSQSPSNKVTEKGKDVELRCDPISGHTALYWYRQSLGQGLEFLIYFQGNSAPDKSGLPSDRFSAERTGGSVSTLTIQRTQQEDSAVYLCASSLAWRTVSGYTFGSGTRLTVV.

The J gene is TRBJ2-1, the V gene TRBV10-3, with 10 bases that match TRBD2. Germline V gene lookup returns CDR1 ENHRY and CDR2 SYGVKD. This CDR3 is built from 17 residues. Trimming took 7 bases from V and 0 from J; bases not matched to a gene: 9. The CDR3 coding sequence is TGTGCCATCAAGGCTAGCGGGGGCCCTAGCTCCTACAATGAGCAGTTCTTC. The encoded protein is CAIKASGGPSSYNEQFF.

Turning to this clone: The same CDR3 is also encoded by other DNA sequences in this sample. This chain links TRBV6-6 with TRBJ2-7, with 8 nucleotides matching TRBD1. Germline V gene lookup returns CDR1 MNHNY and CDR2 SVGAGI (reference sequence). V shed 2 bases, J shed 5 bases, and the junction held 8 bases outside the gene matches. The CDR3 covers 15 residues. CDR3 in DNA: TGTGCCAGCAGTTACCTCGGGACAGGAGTAAACGAGCAGTACTTC. Protein product: CASSYLGTGVNEQYF.